This T cell receptor beta chain was found in a study of blood T cells in healthy people across ages. As for the study in general: Researchers report that template switching captured about one barcoded beta molecule per two T cells. General study points: The unsorted PBMCs prevented any conclusive comparison of naive versus antigen-experienced cells.

Trimming took 0 bases from V and 0 from J, leaving 13 bases between them. The CDR3 has 17 residues. Germline values: CDR1 LGHNA, CDR2 YSLEER. A second PCR, run for about 7 to 11 cycles, used a sample-barcoded 5' primer plus a J-beta primer mix. TCRdb re-derived calls from the 5' RACE reads in MiXCR, one entry per CDR3 protein. Counted here are approximately 1.5 million distinct CDR3 sequences, roughly two fifths occurring once; the ten biggest clones make up under 5%. This clonotype came up many times. The antigen remains unidentified. The sequencing sample was made of blood. The TCR sequence derives from a woman aged 18-30 years in good health. The chain uses TRBV4-3 and TRBJ2-3; D is uncertain. The chain's CDR3 is CASSQDPWGMSTDTQYF. The CDR3 DNA follows: TGCGCCAGCAGCCAAGATCCATGGGGAATGAGCACAGATACGCAGTATTTT.